This T cell receptor beta chain appears in the sequencing data of a study of blood T cell repertoires in COVID-19. The CDR3 is 12 residues long. Germline V gives CDR1 SEHNR, CDR2 FQNEAQ (reference sequence). V lost 5 bases and J lost 9, with 8 bases in between. Clones were sequenced by immunoSEQ multiplex PCR, and TCRdb holds only the in-frame ones, with some missing. The sample has 220,000 or so clones; 82% are singletons. The specimen sequenced was peripheral blood. The chain recombines TRBV7-9 with TRBJ1-6, with unresolved D. The sequence was obtained from an elderly woman with COVID-19, enrolled during active disease. CDR3 sequence reads: CASSRNSSPLHF. The CDR3 DNA is TGTGCCAGCAGCCGAAACAGTTCACCCCTCCACTTT.